A single sample is the source of the 5 T cell receptor beta chains below, sequenced in a study of OX40 agonist ivuxolimab in advanced cancers. The data were produced by immunoSEQ multiplex PCR, yet TCRdb's version contains in-frame clones alone and is incomplete. The table shows 20,000 to 30,000 clones, with about 87% occurring only once. The input for sequencing was CD4+ or CD8+ T cells sorted from blood, taken in a trial of the OX40 agonist ivuxolimab. The receptors were gathered from an adult with an advanced solid tumor such as melanoma, head and neck, liver or kidney cancer.

The chain couples TRBV7-9 to TRBJ2-1; D may match TRBD1 or TRBD2 (5 bases each). This CDR3 has 15 residues. V lost 4 bases to trimming and J lost 6 bases, with 16 bases between them. Germline assignment: CDR1 SEHNR and CDR2 FQNEAQ (reference sequence). Here the CDR3 reads CASSSRRGGRNEQFF. DNA of the CDR3: TGTGCCAGCAGCTCTAGACGGGGCGGGCGCAATGAGCAGTTCTTC.

The chain joins TRBV19 to TRBJ1-4, with 9 bases fitting TRBD1. V shed 4 bases and J 5 bases; nucleotides not matched to a gene: 14. CDR3 length equals 18 residues. Germline V gene sequence: CDR1 LNHDA, CDR2 SQIVND (reference sequence). CDR3 nucleotide sequence: TGTGCCAGTAGTAGGACGATCGGGACAGGGCTACTAAATGAAAAACTGTTTTTT. Encoded protein: CASSRTIGTGLLNEKLFF.

J is TRBJ2-2 and V is TRBV5-1; D uncertain. CDR1 is SGHRS, CDR2 YFSETQ, per germline. Trimming stripped 0 bases from V and 4 bases from J, with 19 bases between. The CDR3 runs 18 residues. The CDR3 nucleotides are TGCGCCAGCAGCTTGGGGTCCAACTTCGTTCGCGGCACCGGGGAGCTGTTTTTT. This sequence encodes CASSLGSNFVRGTGELFF. Full variable domain (remainder filled in from reference TRBV5-1 and TRBJ2-2): KAGVTQTPRYLIKTRGQQVTLSCSPISGHRSVSWYQQTPGQGLQFLFEYFSETQRNKGNFPGRFSGRQFSNSRSEMNVSTLELGDSALYLCASSLGSNFVRGTGELFFGEGSRLTVL.

This clone was observed a handful of times. The chain combines TRBV7-6 with TRBJ2-7; 7 nucleotides line up with TRBD1. The V gene's germline CDR1 is SGHVS and CDR2 FNYEAQ. CDR3 length equals 13 residues. V shed 4 bases, J shed 4 bases, and the junction held 4 bases outside the gene matches. The CDR3, as DNA: TGTGCCAGCAGCTGGGACAGCAATTACGAGCAGTACTTC. Residues: CASSWDSNYEQYF.

The rearrangement links TRBV30 to TRBJ1-2; 8 positions match TRBD1. The CDR3 contains 13 residues. V gave up 3 bases and J gave up 5 bases; unmatched junction bases: 5. Germline values: CDR1 GTSNPN, CDR2 SVGIG (reference sequence). The CDR3 protein is CAWSRDRPYGYTF. The DNA of the CDR3 is TGTGCCTGGAGCCGGGACAGGCCTTATGGCTACACCTTC.